This TCR beta chain was sequenced during a study of blood T cells in healthy people across ages. Study conclusions and caveats: Long-lived donors had more naive CD4+ cells and higher diversity than aged donors. Estimated diversity, derived from one million T cells, was regarded as an underestimate. Because sorting was not performed, PBMCs prevented conclusive naive versus antigen-experienced comparison.

With respect to this clonotype: No antigen is known for it.

Peripheral blood was drawn, roughly 10 milliliters per donor. A second PCR of about 6 to 11 cycles used a sample-barcoded 5' primer and a J-beta primer mix. A single record per CDR3 protein comes from TCRdb applying MiXCR to the 5' RACE reads. The repertoire has more than 800,000 distinct CDR3 sequences, around 43% of them found once; the top ten carry under 20%. Looked up from germline, CDR1 is LNHNV and CDR2 is YYDKDF (reference sequence). Trimming cost V 5 bases and J 11 bases, with 15 bases left between them. The CDR3 has 12 residues. The rearrangement links TRBV15 to TRBJ2-5; TRBD1 or TRBD2 may be the D gene (5 bases each). What was sequenced was blood. The sequence came from a woman between 55 and 75 years old in good health. DNA of the CDR3: TGTGCCACCAGCGGGACCCACAATGAGCAGTACTTC. Translation: CATSGTHNEQYF.